The 18 T cell receptor beta chains presented below share a single source sample, sequenced in a study of cytomegalovirus exposure and HLA in healthy donors. The protocol was immunoSEQ multiplex PCR, while the TCRdb copy is restricted to in-frame clones and leaves out a portion. Of tens of thousands of clones in the sample, 90% to 95% were seen once. Specimen: PBMCs. The receptors shown here come from a woman younger than 35 in good health and CMV-seronegative.

The chain employs TRBV23-1 and TRBJ1-2; 9 bases fit TRBD1. TRBV23-1 is labeled an ORF, and its function is uncertain. V lost 7 bases and J lost 5; bases outside the gene matches: 17. The CDR3 length is 17 residues. The CDR3 reads CASKARDRDLWLYGYTF. CDR3 sequence (DNA): TGCGCCAGCAAGGCCCGGGACAGGGACTTATGGCTATATGGCTACACCTTC.

The chain recombines TRBV5-6 with TRBJ2-3; 8 bases map to TRBD2. CDR3 size: 16 residues. V lost 1 base to trimming and J lost 8 bases; unmatched junction nucleotides: 12. Per the germline V gene, CDR1 is SGHDT and CDR2 is YYEEEE. CDR3 DNA sequence: TGTGCCAGCAGCTTGAAAGCGGGAGTTGTGGGAGGTACGCAGTATTTT. Encoded protein: CASSLKAGVVGGTQYF.

This chain links TRBV9 with TRBJ2-2, with 11 positions matching TRBD2. Germline V gene lookup returns CDR1 SGDLS and CDR2 YYNGEE. This CDR3 spans 18 amino acids. J lost 4 bases, V lost 1 base, and 9 bases had no gene match. The CDR3 loop reads CASSVRAVTSGSTGELFF. CDR3 DNA: TGTGCCAGCAGCGTACGAGCTGTCACTAGCGGGAGCACCGGGGAGCTGTTTTTT.

The DNA of the CDR3 is TGTGCCAGCAGTGAAGGGTGGGGGCTCTATTATGGCTACACCTTC. It translates to CASSEGWGLYYGYTF. The chain employs TRBV6-1 and TRBJ1-2, with D possibly being TRBD1 (6 bases). The CDR3 is 15 residues long. V was pared by 1 base and J by 5 bases, with 14 bases between. Germline assignment: CDR1 MNHNS and CDR2 SASEGT.

V and J are TRBV14 and TRBJ1-1, with TRBD1 identical over 10 bases. Germline CDR1 SGHDN, CDR2 FVKESK. V lost 3 bases to trimming and J lost 1 base; unmatched junction nucleotides: 11. There are 18 residues in the CDR3. CDR3 sequence: CASSHSPGQGIGNTEAFF. The CDR3 DNA follows: TGTGCCAGCAGCCACTCACCGGGACAGGGGATCGGGAACACTGAAGCTTTCTTT.

The J gene is TRBJ1-5, the V gene TRBV7-8, with D hard to call. This CDR3 is built from 14 residues. Germline CDR1 SGHVS, CDR2 FQNEAQ. Trimming left V 1 base short and J 7 bases short, with 11 bases between. CDR3 sequence: CASSLVVGRQPQHF. The CDR3 DNA reads TGTGCCAGCAGCTTAGTTGTGGGCAGGCAGCCCCAGCATTTT.

This sequence joins TRBV10-2 and TRBJ2-7, with D perhaps TRBD2 (6 bases). There are 13 residues in the CDR3. Per the germline V gene, CDR1 is WSHSY and CDR2 is SAAADI. The germline V and J ends were trimmed by 5 bases and 2 bases, with 10 bases remaining between them. The CDR3 region has the DNA TGCGCCAGCAGTCCCGCGGGGACCTACGAGCAGTACGTC. Protein: CASSPAGTYEQYV.

The gene calls are TRBV5-4 and TRBJ1-1, with 9 positions matching TRBD1. This CDR3 comprises 14 residues. J gave up 3 bases and V 4 bases, and 4 bases lay outside the gene matches. Germline CDR1 is SGHNT and CDR2 is YYREEE (reference sequence). The DNA of the CDR3 is TGTGCCAGCAGCGGGAGGACAGGGGACACTGAAGCTTTCTTT. Protein sequence: CASSGRTGDTEAFF.

This clone was seen only once. The rearrangement links TRBV5-4 to TRBJ1-1, with 7 bases lining up with TRBD1. From germline, CDR1 is SGHNT and CDR2 YYREEE (reference sequence). CDR3 length equals 14 residues. V trimming: 4 bases; J trimming: 1 base; junction bases outside the gene matches: 4. CDR3 region: CASSPRDRNTEAFF. In nucleotides, the CDR3 is TGTGCCAGCAGCCCCCGGGACAGGAACACTGAAGCTTTCTTT.

The chain combines TRBV5-4 with TRBJ1-2; a possible D gene is TRBD1 (5 bases). The CDR3 is 15 residues long. Between the trimmed V and J ends, which lost 4 bases and 3 bases, there was a span of 16 bases. Germline V gives CDR1 SGHNT, CDR2 YYREEE (reference sequence). CDR3 nucleotides: TGTGCCAGCAGCCCGGGGGGGAGAGCTTACTATGGCTACACCTTC. It translates to CASSPGGRAYYGYTF.

This rearrangement joins TRBV7-8 to TRBJ1-1, with no clear D. Trimming left V 3 bases short and J 3 bases short, with 11 bases between. CDR3 length: 14 amino acids. The germline gives CDR1 SGHVS, CDR2 FQNEAQ. CDR3: CASSLYRVDTEAFF. DNA of the CDR3: TGTGCCAGCAGCTTGTACAGAGTAGACACTGAAGCTTTCTTT.

V and J are TRBV6-5 and TRBJ2-6, with D unclear. The V end was cut by 4 bases, the J end by 0 bases, with 10 bases between. Germline lookup yields CDR1 MNHEY and CDR2 SVGAGI. CDR3 length: 16 residues. CDR3 coding DNA: TGTGCCAGCAGTTCCGTTCTCGGCTCTGGGGCCAACGTCCTGACTTTC. Amino acid sequence: CASSSVLGSGANVLTF.

The CDR3 nucleotides are TGTGCCAGCAGGACCGGACAGGGGGCGCATTATAATTCACCCCTCCACTTT. Encoded protein: CASRTGQGAHYNSPLHF. The gene calls are TRBV7-9 and TRBJ1-6; 11 bases fit TRBD1. The CDR3 contains 17 residues. V shed 6 bases, J shed 4 bases, and the junction held 8 bases outside the gene matches. Germline lookup yields CDR1 SEHNR and CDR2 FQNEAQ (reference sequence).

This chain joins TRBV4-1 and TRBJ2-3; 12 nucleotides align to TRBD2. V trimming: 3 bases; J trimming: 3 bases; junction bases outside the gene matches: 4. The CDR3 covers 16 residues. Looked up from germline, CDR1 is MGHRA and CDR2 is YSYEKL. The CDR3 bases are TGCGCCAGCAGCCAGCTAGCGGGGGGGATAACAGATACGCAGTATTTT. Its protein is CASSQLAGGITDTQYF.

The V gene is TRBV12-5, the J gene TRBJ2-1, with 8 bases lining up with TRBD2. The V gene end was trimmed by 6 bases and the J gene end by 3 bases; junction bases not matched to a gene: 4. From germline, CDR1 is LGHNT and CDR2 FRNRAP. CDR3 length equals 14 residues. The CDR3: CASGPGRDYNEQFF. CDR3 DNA: TGTGCTAGTGGCCCCGGGAGGGACTACAATGAGCAGTTCTTC. Drawing the rest from reference TRBV12-5 and TRBJ2-1, the complete variable domain is DARVTQTPRHKVTEMGQEVTMRCQPILGHNTVFWYRQTMMQGLELLAYFRNRAPLDDSGMPKDRFSAEMPDATLATLKIQPSEPRDSAVYFCASGPGRDYNEQFFGPGTRLTVL.

This chain joins TRBV5-1 and TRBJ2-5; D is possibly TRBD2 (6 bases). Germline loops: CDR1 SGHRS, CDR2 YFSETQ. This CDR3 is built from 14 residues. Trimming stripped 3 bases from V and 2 bases from J, with 11 bases between. The CDR3 DNA sequence: TGCGCCAGCAGCTCGGGACTGGGACAAGAGACCCAGTACTTC. This codes for CASSSGLGQETQYF.

This sequence joins TRBV9 and TRBJ2-5, with D uncertain. CDR1 and CDR2 from the germline V gene are SGDLS and YYNGEE. This CDR3 is built from 13 residues. Trimming took off 4 bases at V and 2 bases at J, with 9 bases between the two ends. CDR3 amino acids: CASSPSPQETQYF. In DNA form, the CDR3 reads TGTGCCAGCAGCCCCTCCCCGCAAGAGACCCAGTACTTC.

The genes are TRBV5-3 and TRBJ1-3; no reliable D call. TRBV5-3 is an ORF for which the function is uncertain. V was cut by 3 bases and J by 0 bases, with 7 bases left in between. This CDR3 is 14 amino acids long. The CDR3 DNA is TGTGCCAGAAGCTCGAGGAGCTCTGGAAACACCATATATTTT. Translating gives CARSSRSSGNTIYF.